The rows below give T cell receptor beta chains drawn from one sample of a study of control samples from healthy donors and cancer patients. Repertoires were generated with immunoSEQ multiplex PCR, while TCRdb's copy carries only in-frame clones and drops some. Of 50,000 or so clones in the sample, 80% to 90% were seen once. The sample was PBMCs. All receptors come from a woman aged 45-65 years with lung cancer. CDR3s include the opening cysteine and the closing phenylalanine or tryptophan. The D gene is left open where the match is weak. Size tells how often a clone was seen (once, few, many) or the class of an expanded clone, and some rows leave it out.

J gene: TRBJ1-4
D gene: NA
clone size: NA
V gene: TRBV29-1
CDR3 protein: CSVSGSATNEKLFF
CDR3 DNA: TGCAGCGTTTCGGGGAGTGCAACTAATGAAAAACTGTTTTTT

J gene: TRBJ2-5
D gene: NA
clone size: NA
V gene: TRBV9
CDR3 protein: CASSRSGTPEETQYF
CDR3 DNA: TGTGCCAGCAGCCGGTCCGGGACTCCTGAAGAGACCCAGTACTTC

J gene: TRBJ1-2
D gene: NA
clone size: NA
V gene: TRBV6-2/TRBV6-3
CDR3 protein: CASSSGPYGYTF
CDR3 DNA: TGTGCCAGCAGTTCAGGGCCCTATGGCTACACCTTC

J gene: TRBJ1-4
D gene: NA
clone size: once
V gene: TRBV4-1
CDR3 protein: CASSQKLGPDEKLFF
CDR3 DNA: TGCGCCAGCAGCCAAAAATTGGGGCCGGATGAAAAACTGTTTTTT

J gene: TRBJ2-7
D gene: NA
clone size: NA
V gene: TRBV7-3
CDR3 protein: CASSLLTGHEQYF
CDR3 DNA: TGTGCCAGCAGCCTTTTGACAGGCCACGAGCAGTACTTC

J gene: TRBJ1-1
D gene: NA
clone size: NA
V gene: TRBV7-2
CDR3 protein: CASSYPGSAEAFF
CDR3 DNA: TGTGCCAGCAGCTATCCGGGGTCGGCTGAAGCTTTCTTT

J gene: TRBJ2-5
D gene: TRBD2
clone size: NA
V gene: TRBV5-5
CDR3 protein: CASSLRLADIETQYF
CDR3 DNA: TGTGCCAGCAGCTTGCGGCTAGCGGACATAGAGACCCAGTACTTC

J gene: TRBJ1-1
D gene: NA
clone size: NA
V gene: TRBV19
CDR3 protein: CASSISGPPNTEAFF
CDR3 DNA: TGTGCCAGTAGTATTTCTGGGCCGCCGAACACTGAAGCTTTCTTT

J gene: TRBJ1-1
D gene: TRBD1
clone size: NA
V gene: TRBV7-9
CDR3 protein: CASSSSDRANTEAFF
CDR3 DNA: TGTGCCAGCAGCTCCTCGGACAGGGCCAACACTGAAGCTTTCTTT

J gene: TRBJ1-3
D gene: NA
clone size: NA
V gene: TRBV10-3
CDR3 protein: CAISGAGSGNTIYF
CDR3 DNA: TGTGCCATCAGTGGGGCGGGATCTGGAAACACCATATATTTT

J gene: TRBJ1-5
D gene: NA
clone size: NA
V gene: TRBV7-3
CDR3 protein: CASSLSVDRPDQPQHF
CDR3 DNA: TGTGCCAGCAGCTTATCGGTCGACAGGCCAGATCAGCCCCAGCATTTT

J gene: TRBJ1-1
D gene: NA
clone size: NA
V gene: TRBV5-6
CDR3 protein: CASSPRAEGTEAFF
CDR3 DNA: TGTGCCAGCAGTCCCCGGGCGGAGGGGACTGAAGCTTTCTTT

J gene: TRBJ1-4
D gene: NA
clone size: NA
V gene: TRBV5-8
CDR3 protein: CASSPAHRDEKLFF
CDR3 DNA: TGTGCCAGCAGCCCAGCCCACAGGGATGAAAAACTGTTTTTT

J gene: TRBJ1-5
D gene: NA
clone size: NA
V gene: TRBV7-9
CDR3 protein: CASSLGGTQNNQPQHF
CDR3 DNA: TGTGCCAGCAGTTTAGGCGGGACACAAAACAATCAGCCCCAGCATTTT

J gene: TRBJ2-5
D gene: TRBD1
clone size: NA
V gene: TRBV5-1
CDR3 protein: CASSPTGRQTQYF
CDR3 DNA: TGCGCCAGCAGCCCGACAGGGAGACAGACCCAGTACTTC

J gene: TRBJ1-2
D gene: NA
clone size: NA
V gene: TRBV12-3/TRBV12-4
CDR3 protein: CASRRDLYGYTF
CDR3 DNA: TGTGCCAGCAGACGGGACCTCTATGGCTACACCTTC

J gene: TRBJ1-3
D gene: NA
clone size: few
V gene: TRBV7-9
CDR3 protein: CASSQDGSGNTIYF
CDR3 DNA: TGTGCCAGCAGCCAGGACGGCTCTGGAAACACCATATATTTT

J gene: TRBJ2-3
D gene: TRBD2
clone size: NA
V gene: TRBV7-9
CDR3 protein: CASSPGLAGGQTDTQYF
CDR3 DNA: TGTGCCAGCAGCCCAGGACTAGCGGGGGGGCAAACAGATACGCAGTATTTT

J gene: TRBJ1-2
D gene: TRBD1
clone size: NA
V gene: TRBV19
CDR3 protein: CASSSPRGQGWYGYTF
CDR3 DNA: TGTGCCAGTAGTTCGCCGAGAGGACAGGGGTGGTATGGCTACACCTTC

J gene: TRBJ1-1
D gene: TRBD1
clone size: NA
V gene: TRBV7-2
CDR3 protein: CASSFRTGNTEAFF
CDR3 DNA: TGTGCCAGCAGCTTTCGGACAGGGAACACTGAAGCTTTCTTT

J gene: TRBJ1-2
D gene: TRBD1
clone size: NA
V gene: TRBV2
CDR3 protein: CASSRDRTEGYTF
CDR3 DNA: TGTGCCAGCAGTAGGGACAGAACTGAAGGCTACACCTTC